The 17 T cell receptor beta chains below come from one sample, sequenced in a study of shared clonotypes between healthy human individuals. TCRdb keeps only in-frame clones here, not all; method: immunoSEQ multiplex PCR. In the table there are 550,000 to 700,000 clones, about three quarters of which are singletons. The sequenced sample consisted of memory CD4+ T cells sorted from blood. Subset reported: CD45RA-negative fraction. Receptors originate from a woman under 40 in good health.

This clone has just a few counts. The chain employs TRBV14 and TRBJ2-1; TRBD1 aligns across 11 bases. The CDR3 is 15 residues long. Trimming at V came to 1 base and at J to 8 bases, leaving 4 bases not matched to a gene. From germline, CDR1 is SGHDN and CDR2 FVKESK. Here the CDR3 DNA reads TGTGCCAGCAGCCAAGGGACAGGGGGCTTCGATGAGCAGTTCTTC. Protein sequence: CASSQGTGGFDEQFF.

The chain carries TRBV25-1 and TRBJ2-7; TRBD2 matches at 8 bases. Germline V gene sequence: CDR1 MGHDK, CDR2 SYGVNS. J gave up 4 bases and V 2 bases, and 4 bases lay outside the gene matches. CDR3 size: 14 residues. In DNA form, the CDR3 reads TGTGCCAGCAGTGAAGCTAGCGGGCCTTACGAGCAGTACTTC. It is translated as CASSEASGPYEQYF.

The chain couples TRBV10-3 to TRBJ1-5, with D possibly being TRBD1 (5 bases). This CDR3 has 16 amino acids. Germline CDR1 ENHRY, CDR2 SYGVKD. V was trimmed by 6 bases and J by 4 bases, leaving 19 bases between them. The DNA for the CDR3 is TGTGCCATCAGAGCCGACTCCGGGACGGCAAATCAGCCCCAGCATTTT. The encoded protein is CAIRADSGTANQPQHF.

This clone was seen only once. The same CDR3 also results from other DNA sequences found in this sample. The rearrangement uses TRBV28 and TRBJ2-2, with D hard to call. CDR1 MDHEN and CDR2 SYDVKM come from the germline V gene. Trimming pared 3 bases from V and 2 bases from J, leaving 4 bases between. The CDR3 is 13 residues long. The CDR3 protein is CASSLGNTGELFF. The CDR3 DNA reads TGTGCCAGCAGTTTGGGAAACACCGGGGAGCTGTTTTTT.

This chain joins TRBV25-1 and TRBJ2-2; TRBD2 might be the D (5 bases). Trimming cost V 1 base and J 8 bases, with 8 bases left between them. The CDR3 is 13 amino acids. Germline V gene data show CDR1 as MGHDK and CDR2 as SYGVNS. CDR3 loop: CASSEFPGGELFF. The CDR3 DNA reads TGTGCCAGCAGTGAATTCCCGGGAGGGGAGCTGTTTTTT. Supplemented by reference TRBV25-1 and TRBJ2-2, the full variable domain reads EADIYQTPRYLVIGTGKKITLECSQTMGHDKMYWYQQDPGMELHLIHYSYGVNSTEKGDLSSESTVSRIRTEHFPLTLESARPSHTSQYLCASSEFPGGELFFGEGSRLTVL.

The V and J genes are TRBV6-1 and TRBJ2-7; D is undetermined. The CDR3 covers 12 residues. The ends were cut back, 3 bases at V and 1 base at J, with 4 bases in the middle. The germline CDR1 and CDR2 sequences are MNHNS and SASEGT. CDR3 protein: CASSDGSYEQYF. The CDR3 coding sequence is TGTGCCAGCAGTGACGGGTCCTACGAGCAGTACTTC.

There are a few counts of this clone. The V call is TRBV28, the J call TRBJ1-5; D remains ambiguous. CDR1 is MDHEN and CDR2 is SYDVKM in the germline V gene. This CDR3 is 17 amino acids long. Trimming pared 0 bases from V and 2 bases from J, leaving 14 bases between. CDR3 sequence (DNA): TGTGCCAGCAGTTTATGGGGTCGCGCATCTGGCAATCAGCCCCAGCATTTT. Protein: CASSLWGRASGNQPQHF.

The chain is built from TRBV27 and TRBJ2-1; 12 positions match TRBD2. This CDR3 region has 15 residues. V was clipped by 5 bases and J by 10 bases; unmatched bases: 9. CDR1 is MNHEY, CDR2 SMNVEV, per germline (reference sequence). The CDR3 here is CASSTLAGGPEEQFF. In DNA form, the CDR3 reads TGTGCCAGCAGTACCCTAGCGGGAGGGCCGGAGGAGCAGTTCTTC.

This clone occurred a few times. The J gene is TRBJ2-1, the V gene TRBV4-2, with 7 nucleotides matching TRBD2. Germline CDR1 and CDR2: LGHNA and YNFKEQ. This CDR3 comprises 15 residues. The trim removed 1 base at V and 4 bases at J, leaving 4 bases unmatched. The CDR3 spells CASSQGAGLYNEQFF. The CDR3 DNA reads TGTGCCAGCAGCCAAGGAGCGGGGCTTTACAATGAGCAGTTCTTC.

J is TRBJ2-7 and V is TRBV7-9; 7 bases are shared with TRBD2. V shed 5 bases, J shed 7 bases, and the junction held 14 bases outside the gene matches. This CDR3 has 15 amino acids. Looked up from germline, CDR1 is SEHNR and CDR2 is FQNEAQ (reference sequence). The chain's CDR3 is CASSPGGRLMKEQYF. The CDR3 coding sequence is TGTGCCAGCAGCCCGGGGGGACGCCTGATGAAGGAGCAGTACTTC.

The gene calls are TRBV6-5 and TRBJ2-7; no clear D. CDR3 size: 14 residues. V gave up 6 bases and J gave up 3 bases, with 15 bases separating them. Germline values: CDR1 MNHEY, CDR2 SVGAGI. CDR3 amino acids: CASREGPTDYEQYF. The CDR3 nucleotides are TGTGCCAGCAGAGAAGGACCCACGGACTACGAGCAGTACTTC.

CDR3 sequence (DNA): TGTGCCAGCAGCCAAGCGGGAGGGCTTTGGAATGAGCAGTACTTC. Protein product: CASSQAGGLWNEQYF. The V gene is TRBV14, the J gene TRBJ2-5; 8 bases are a match to TRBD2. The CDR3 sequence is 15 residues long. The V and J ends lost 1 base and 11 bases, in that order; junction bases with no gene match: 12. The V gene's germline CDR1 is SGHDN and CDR2 FVKESK.

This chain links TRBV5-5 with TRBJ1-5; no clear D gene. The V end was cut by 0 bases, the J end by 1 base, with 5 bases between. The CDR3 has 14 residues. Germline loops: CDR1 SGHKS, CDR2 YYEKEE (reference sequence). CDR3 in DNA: TGTGCCAGCAGCTTGGTTATCAGCAATCAGCCCCAGCATTTT. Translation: CASSLVISNQPQHF. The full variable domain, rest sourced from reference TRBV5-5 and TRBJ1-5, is DAGVTQSPTHLIKTRGQQVTLRCSPISGHKSVSWYQQVLGQGPQFIFQYYEKEERGRGNFPDRFSARQFPNYSSELNVNALLLGDSALYLCASSLVISNQPQHFGDGTRLSIL.

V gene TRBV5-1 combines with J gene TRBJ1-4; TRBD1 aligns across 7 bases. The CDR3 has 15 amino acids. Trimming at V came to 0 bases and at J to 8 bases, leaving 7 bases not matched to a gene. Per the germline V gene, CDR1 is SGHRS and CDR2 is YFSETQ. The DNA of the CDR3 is TGCGCCAGCAGCTTGGAGACAGGGAATGTGGAAAAACTGTTTTTT. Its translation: CASSLETGNVEKLFF.

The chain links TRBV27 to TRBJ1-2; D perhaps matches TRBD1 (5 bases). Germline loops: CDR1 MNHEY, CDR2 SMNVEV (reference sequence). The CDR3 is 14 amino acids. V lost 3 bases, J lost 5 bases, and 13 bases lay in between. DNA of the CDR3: TGTGCCAGCAGTTTTACGTCAGGGCAATATGGCTACACCTTC. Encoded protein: CASSFTSGQYGYTF.

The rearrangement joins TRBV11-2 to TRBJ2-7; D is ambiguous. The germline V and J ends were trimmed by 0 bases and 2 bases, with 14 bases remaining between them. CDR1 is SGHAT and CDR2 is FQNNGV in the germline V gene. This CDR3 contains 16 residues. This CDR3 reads CASSLDRQVYTYEQYF. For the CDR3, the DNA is TGTGCCAGCAGCTTAGATCGGCAGGTTTACACCTACGAGCAGTACTTC.

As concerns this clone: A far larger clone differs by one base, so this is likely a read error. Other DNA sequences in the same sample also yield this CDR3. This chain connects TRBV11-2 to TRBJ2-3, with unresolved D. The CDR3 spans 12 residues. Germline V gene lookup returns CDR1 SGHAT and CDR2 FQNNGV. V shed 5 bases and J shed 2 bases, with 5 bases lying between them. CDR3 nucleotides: TGTGCCAGCAGCCCATACACAGATACGCAGTATTTT. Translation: CASSPYTDTQYF.